The 9 T cell receptor beta chains below come from one sample, sequenced in a study of cytomegalovirus exposure and HLA in healthy donors. Primers included in the PCR were 60 Vbeta and 13 Jbeta primers. Method: immunoSEQ multiplex PCR; TCRdb's copy keeps in-frame clones and lacks some. The sample carries 110,000 to 150,000 clones, 65% to 80% recorded once. Input material: PBMCs. The receptors were sampled from a woman aged 40 to 55 in good health and CMV-seronegative.

This clone occurred a few times. The chain has TRBV6-4 and TRBJ1-2; D uncertain. CDR3 size: 12 residues. Trimming removed 0 bases from V and 10 bases from J, with 9 bases in between. Germline V gene data show CDR1 as MRHNA and CDR2 as SNTAGT. CDR3 amino acids: CASSDSAVAYTF. CDR3 in DNA: TGTGCCAGCAGTGACTCGGCAGTGGCCTACACCTTC.

This clone was seen a handful of times. The genes are TRBV6-5 and TRBJ2-7, with 7 bases identical to TRBD2. Germline loops: CDR1 MNHEY, CDR2 SVGAGI. Trimming removed 7 bases from V and 5 bases from J; junction bases left unmatched: 11. This CDR3 has 14 residues. The CDR3 bases are TGTGCCAGCACGAAAGGGGAGGGAGCCGACGAGCAGTACTTC. Its translation: CASTKGEGADEQYF.

This clone has only one observation. The V call is TRBV18, the J call TRBJ1-5; unclear D gene. This CDR3 region has 13 residues. Germline assignment: CDR1 KGHSH and CDR2 LQKENI. The V and J ends lost 6 bases and 5 bases respectively, with 11 bases between them. The CDR3 spells CASSETHYQPQHF. Here the CDR3 DNA reads TGTGCCAGCTCGGAGACTCACTATCAGCCCCAGCATTTT.

The chain carries TRBV5-1 and TRBJ2-5, with 7 bases identical to TRBD2. V was pared by 7 bases and J by 1 base, with 1 base of the junction left unmatched. The CDR3 sequence is 12 residues long. Germline CDR1 reads SGHRS; CDR2 reads YFSETQ. The DNA for the CDR3 is TGCGCCAGCGGGAGGGCCCAAGAGACCCAGTACTTC. It yields the protein CASGRAQETQYF.

V gene TRBV30 combines with J gene TRBJ2-1, with 8 bases that match TRBD2. Germline lookup yields CDR1 GTSNPN and CDR2 SVGIG (reference sequence). V was clipped by 5 bases and J by 15 bases; unmatched bases: 12. The length of the CDR3 is 12 residues. The DNA of the CDR3 is TGTGCCTGGCGTTCGGGAGGGCCGGATCGGTTCTTC. Translation: CAWRSGGPDRFF. The full variable domain, with the rest looked up from reference TRBV30 and TRBJ2-1, is SQTIHQWPATLVQPVGSPLSLECTVEGTSNPNLYWYRQAAGRGLQLLFYSVGIGQISSEVPQNLSASRPQDRQFILSSKKLLLSDSGFYLCAWRSGGPDRFFGPGTRLTVL.

This clone has only a few counts. The chain employs TRBV30 and TRBJ2-6; possibly TRBD1 for D (6 bases). Trimming pared 3 bases from V and 1 base from J, leaving 13 bases between. CDR3 length: 16 amino acids. Germline V gives CDR1 GTSNPN, CDR2 SVGIG (reference sequence). CDR3 sequence reads: CAWSRTEASGANVLTF. The CDR3 DNA follows: TGTGCCTGGAGCCGGACAGAAGCGTCTGGGGCCAACGTCCTGACTTTC.

The chain links TRBV27 to TRBJ1-5, with a possible D match to TRBD1 (6 bases). The V end lost 4 bases, the J end lost 7 bases, and 11 bases lay between the germline ends. CDR3 size: 13 residues. CDR1 and CDR2 (germline): MNHEY, SMNVEV (reference sequence). The CDR3 spells CASSYAGVQPQHF. As DNA, the CDR3 is TGTGCCAGCAGTTACGCAGGGGTCCAGCCCCAGCATTTT.

The rearrangement uses TRBV15 and TRBJ2-1; TRBD2 aligns across 7 bases. Germline-derived CDR1 and CDR2 are LNHNV and YYDKDF (reference sequence). V was clipped by 5 bases and J by 8 bases; unmatched bases: 6. The CDR3 consists of 13 residues. The CDR3 bases are TGTGCCACCAGCGTAGCGGGTGTCGATGAGCAGTTCTTC. Encoded protein: CATSVAGVDEQFF.

This clone was recorded only once. The CDR3 is CASRTGGLETQYF. CDR3 in DNA: TGTGCCAGCCGGACAGGGGGGCTGGAGACCCAGTACTTC. This chain connects TRBV7-2 to TRBJ2-5, with TRBD1 matching 10 bases. The CDR3 sequence is 13 residues long. The ends lost 8 bases at V and 5 bases at J; junction bases unmatched: 5. Germline CDR1 is SGHTA and CDR2 is FQGNSA. Based on the CDR3 plus reference TRBV7-2 and TRBJ2-5, the full variable domain is GAGVSQSPSNKVTEKGKDVELRCDPISGHTALYWYRQSLGQGLEFLIYFQGNSAPDKSGLPSDRFSAERTGGSVSTLTIQRTQQEDSAVYLCASRTGGLETQYFGPGTRLLVL.